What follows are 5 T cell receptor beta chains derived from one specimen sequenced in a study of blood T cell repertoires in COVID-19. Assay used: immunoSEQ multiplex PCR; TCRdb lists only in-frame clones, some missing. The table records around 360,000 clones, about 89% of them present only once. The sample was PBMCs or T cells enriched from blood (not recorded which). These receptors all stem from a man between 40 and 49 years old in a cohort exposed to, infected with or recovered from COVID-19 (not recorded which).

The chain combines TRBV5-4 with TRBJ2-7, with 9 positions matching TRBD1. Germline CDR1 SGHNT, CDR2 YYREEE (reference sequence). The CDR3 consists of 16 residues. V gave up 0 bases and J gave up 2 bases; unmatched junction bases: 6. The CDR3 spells CASSLDGTGNTYEQYF. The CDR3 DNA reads TGTGCCAGCAGCTTGGATGGGACAGGGAATACCTACGAGCAGTACTTC.

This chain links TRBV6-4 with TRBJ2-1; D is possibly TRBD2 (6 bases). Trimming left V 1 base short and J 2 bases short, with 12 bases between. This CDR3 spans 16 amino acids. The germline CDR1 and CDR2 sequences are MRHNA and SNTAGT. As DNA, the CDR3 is TGTGCCAGCAGTGACTGGTGGGAGGCCACCTACAATGAGCAGTTCTTC. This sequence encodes CASSDWWEATYNEQFF.

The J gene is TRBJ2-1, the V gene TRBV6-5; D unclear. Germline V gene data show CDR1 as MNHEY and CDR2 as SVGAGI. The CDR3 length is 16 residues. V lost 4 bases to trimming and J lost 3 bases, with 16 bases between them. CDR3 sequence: CASSSDLLGSYNEQFF. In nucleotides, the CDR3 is TGTGCCAGCAGTTCCGATTTACTCGGTAGCTACAATGAGCAGTTCTTC.

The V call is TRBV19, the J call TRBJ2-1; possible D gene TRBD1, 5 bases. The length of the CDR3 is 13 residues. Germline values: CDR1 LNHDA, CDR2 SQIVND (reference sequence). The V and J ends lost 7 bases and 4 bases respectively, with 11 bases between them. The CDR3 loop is CASTARGYNEQFF. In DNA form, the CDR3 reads TGTGCCAGTACAGCTAGGGGATACAATGAGCAGTTCTTC. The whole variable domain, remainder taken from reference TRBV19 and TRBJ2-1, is DGGITQSPKYLFRKEGQNVTLSCEQNLNHDAMYWYRQDPGQGLRLIYYSQIVNDFQKGDIAEGYSVSREKKESFPLTVTSAQKNPTAFYLCASTARGYNEQFFGPGTRLTVL.

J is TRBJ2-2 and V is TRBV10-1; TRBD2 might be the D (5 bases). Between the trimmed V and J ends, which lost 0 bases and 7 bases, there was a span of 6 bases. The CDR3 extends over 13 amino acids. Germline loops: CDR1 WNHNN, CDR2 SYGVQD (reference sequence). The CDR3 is CASSESGLGELFF. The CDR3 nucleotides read TGCGCCAGCAGTGAGTCAGGACTCGGGGAGCTGTTTTTT.